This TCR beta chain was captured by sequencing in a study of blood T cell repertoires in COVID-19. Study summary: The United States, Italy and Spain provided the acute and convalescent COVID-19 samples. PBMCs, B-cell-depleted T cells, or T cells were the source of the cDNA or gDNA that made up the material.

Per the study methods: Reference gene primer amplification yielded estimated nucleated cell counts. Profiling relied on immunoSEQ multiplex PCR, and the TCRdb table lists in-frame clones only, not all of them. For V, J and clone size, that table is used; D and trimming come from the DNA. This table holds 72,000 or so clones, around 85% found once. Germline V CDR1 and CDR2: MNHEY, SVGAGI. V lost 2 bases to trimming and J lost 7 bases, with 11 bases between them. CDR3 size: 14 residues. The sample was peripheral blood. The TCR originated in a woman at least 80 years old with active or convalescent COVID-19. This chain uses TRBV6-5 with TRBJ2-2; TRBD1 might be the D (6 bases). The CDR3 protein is CASSYHRGGGELFF. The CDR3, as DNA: TGTGCCAGCAGTTACCACAGAGGGGGCGGGGAGCTGTTTTTT.